These T cell receptor beta chains were read from a single sample in a study of T cells in tuberculosis. The data were produced by immunoSEQ multiplex PCR, yet TCRdb's version contains in-frame clones alone and is incomplete. The table includes tens of thousands of clones, around 93% detected once. Input material: PBMCs. The receptor set was obtained from a donor aged 10-29 years with latent tuberculosis or without tuberculosis infection. Some clones in this sample may be carry-over from other donors' samples. Each CDR3 is given with its conserved first and last residue. Fields, in order: J gene, clone size, D gene, V gene, CDR3 protein, CDR3 DNA. A D gene is named only where the DNA matches it firmly. Clone size is stated in some rows and not others, as once, few, many or a class when expanded.

J: TRBJ1-5; size: .; D: .; V: TRBV27; CDR3: CASSFRGTGDQPQHF; DNA: TGTGCCAGCAGTTTCCGAGGAACGGGAGATCAGCCCCAGCATTTT
J: TRBJ2-7; size: .; D: .; V: TRBV28; CDR3: CASSPTDKSYEQYF; DNA: TGTGCCAGCAGTCCGACGGACAAATCCTACGAGCAGTACTTC
J: TRBJ1-2; size: .; D: .; V: TRBV5-1; CDR3: CASSSGGRQSYGYTF; DNA: TGCGCCAGCAGCTCCGGGGGGAGGCAGTCCTATGGCTACACCTTC
J: TRBJ1-2; size: .; D: TRBD1; V: TRBV18; CDR3: CASSQGAQGNYGYTF; DNA: TGTGCCAGCTCACAGGGGGCGCAGGGAAACTATGGCTACACCTTC
J: TRBJ2-1; size: .; D: .; V: TRBV10-3; CDR3: CAISESDAANEQFF; DNA: TGTGCCATCAGTGAGTCTGATGCGGCCAATGAGCAGTTCTTC
J: TRBJ1-1; size: .; D: .; V: TRBV15; CDR3: CATSRDKGVGEAFF; DNA: TGTGCCACCAGCAGAGACAAGGGGGTCGGTGAAGCTTTCTTT
J: TRBJ2-1; size: .; D: .; V: TRBV10-3; CDR3: CAISEPNRSNEQFF; DNA: TGTGCCATCAGTGAGCCGAATCGGAGCAATGAGCAGTTCTTC
J: TRBJ2-5; size: .; D: TRBD1; V: TRBV25-1; CDR3: CASSDEQGPTQYF; DNA: TGTGCCAGCAGTGATGAACAGGGGCCGACCCAGTACTTC
J: TRBJ1-3; size: .; D: .; V: TRBV15; CDR3: CATSREPQGGSGNTIYF; DNA: TGTGCCACCAGCAGAGAACCACAGGGTGGATCTGGAAACACCATATATTTT
J: TRBJ2-3; size: .; D: TRBD2; V: TRBV2; CDR3: CASSDLAGGPSTDTQYF; DNA: TGTGCCAGCAGTGACCTAGCGGGGGGCCCTAGCACAGATACGCAGTATTTT
J: TRBJ2-7; size: .; D: .; V: TRBV29-1; CDR3: CSVEWRGGEQYF; DNA: TGCAGCGTTGAGTGGCGGGGTGGGGAGCAGTACTTC
J: TRBJ1-2; size: .; D: .; V: TRBV5-1; CDR3: CASSPAGGSYGYTF; DNA: TGCGCCAGCAGCCCGGCTGGGGGCAGCTATGGCTACACCTTC
J: TRBJ2-1; size: .; D: .; V: TRBV6-5; CDR3: CASSYSADEQFF; DNA: TGTGCCAGCAGTTATTCCGCGGATGAGCAGTTCTTC
J: TRBJ2-5; size: .; D: .; V: TRBV2; CDR3: CASSEGQGGEEETQYF; DNA: TGTGCCAGCAGTGAAGGCCAAGGGGGGGAGGAGGAGACCCAGTACTTC
J: TRBJ2-3; size: .; D: .; V: TRBV5-1; CDR3: CASSLVPDSIAPDTQYF; DNA: TGCGCCAGCAGCTTGGTTCCGGACTCAATAGCACCGGATACGCAGTATTTT
J: TRBJ2-2; size: .; D: .; V: TRBV28; CDR3: CASSLGGTGELFF; DNA: TGTGCCAGCAGTTTGGGGGGAACCGGGGAGCTGTTTTTT
J: TRBJ1-6; size: .; D: .; V: TRBV2; CDR3: CASSPQVDSPLHF; DNA: TGTGCCAGCAGTCCCCAGGTCGATTCACCCCTCCACTTT
J: TRBJ1-4; size: .; D: .; V: TRBV6-6; CDR3: CASSLRGPSEELFF; DNA: TGTGCCAGCAGTTTAAGGGGCCCTTCTGAGGAACTGTTTTTT
J: TRBJ1-4; size: .; D: TRBD1; V: TRBV30; CDR3: CAWSAQGAEKLFF; DNA: TGTGCCTGGAGCGCCCAGGGGGCGGAAAAACTGTTTTTT
J: TRBJ2-1; size: .; D: TRBD2; V: TRBV30; CDR3: CAWSAGGLYNEQFF; DNA: TGTGCCTGGAGTGCGGGGGGACTCTACAATGAGCAGTTCTTC
J: TRBJ2-3; size: .; D: TRBD2; V: TRBV28; CDR3: CASSSSTWAGATQYF; DNA: TGTGCCAGCAGTTCGTCCACCTGGGCGGGAGCTACGCAGTATTTT
J: TRBJ1-5; size: .; D: .; V: TRBV28; CDR3: CASSAGGANQPQHF; DNA: TGTGCCAGCAGTGCCGGGGGGGCAAATCAGCCCCAGCATTTT
J: TRBJ2-3; size: once; D: .; V: TRBV10-3; CDR3: CAVGGEPASTDTQYF; DNA: TGTGCCGTCGGCGGGGAGCCAGCTAGCACAGATACGCAGTATTTT
J: TRBJ2-7; size: .; D: TRBD2; V: TRBV5-1; CDR3: CASSEVKREDEQYF; DNA: TGCGCCAGCAGCGAGGTGAAGCGGGAGGACGAGCAGTACTTC
J: TRBJ2-7; size: .; D: .; V: TRBV21-1; CDR3: CASSSRTATYEQYF; DNA: TGTGCCAGCAGCTCACGGACAGCAACCTACGAGCAGTACTTC